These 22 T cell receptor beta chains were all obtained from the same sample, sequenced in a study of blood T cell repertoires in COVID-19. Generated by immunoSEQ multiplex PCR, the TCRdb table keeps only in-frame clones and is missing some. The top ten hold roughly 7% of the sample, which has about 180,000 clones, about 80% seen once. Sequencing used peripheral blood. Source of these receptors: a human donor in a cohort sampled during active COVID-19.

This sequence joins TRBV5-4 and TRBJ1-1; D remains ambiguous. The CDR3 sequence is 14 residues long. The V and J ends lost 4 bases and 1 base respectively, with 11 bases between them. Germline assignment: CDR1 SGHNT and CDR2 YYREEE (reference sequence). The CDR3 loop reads CASSLGRENTEAFF. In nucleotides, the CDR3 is TGTGCCAGCAGCCTAGGACGGGAGAACACTGAAGCTTTCTTT.

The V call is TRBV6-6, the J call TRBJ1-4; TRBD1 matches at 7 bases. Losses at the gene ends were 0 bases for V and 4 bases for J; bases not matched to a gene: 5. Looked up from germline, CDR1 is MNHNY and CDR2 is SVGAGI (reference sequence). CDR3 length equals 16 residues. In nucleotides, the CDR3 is TGTGCCAGCAGTTACTCAGGGGGCACGGTTAATGAAAAACTGTTTTTT. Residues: CASSYSGGTVNEKLFF.

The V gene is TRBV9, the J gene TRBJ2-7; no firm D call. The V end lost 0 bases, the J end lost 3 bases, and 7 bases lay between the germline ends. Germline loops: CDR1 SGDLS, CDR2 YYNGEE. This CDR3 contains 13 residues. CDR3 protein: CASSVAPGYEQYF. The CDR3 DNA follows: TGTGCCAGCAGCGTAGCTCCCGGCTACGAGCAGTACTTC.

The DNA of the CDR3 is TGTGCCAGCAGTGAATCCGGGTTTTACAATGAGCAGTTCTTC. Protein product: CASSESGFYNEQFF. This chain connects TRBV25-1 to TRBJ2-1, with D unclear. CDR3 length: 14 residues. The ends were cut back, 1 base at V and 4 bases at J, with 8 bases in the middle. Germline CDR1 reads MGHDK; CDR2 reads SYGVNS.

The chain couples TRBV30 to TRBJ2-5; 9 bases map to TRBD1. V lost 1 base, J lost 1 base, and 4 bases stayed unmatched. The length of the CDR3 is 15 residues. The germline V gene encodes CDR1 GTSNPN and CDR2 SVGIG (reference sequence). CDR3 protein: CAWSGGQGFQETQYF. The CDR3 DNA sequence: TGTGCCTGGAGTGGGGGACAGGGCTTCCAAGAGACCCAGTACTTC.

CDR3 amino acids: CASKLQGPGEAFF. The CDR3 DNA is TGTGCCAGCAAACTACAGGGGCCAGGTGAAGCTTTCTTT. The V call is TRBV27, the J call TRBJ1-1, with TRBD1 identical over 7 bases. Germline V gene lookup returns CDR1 MNHEY and CDR2 SMNVEV (reference sequence). The CDR3 spans 13 residues. V shed 7 bases, J shed 7 bases, and the junction held 9 bases outside the gene matches.

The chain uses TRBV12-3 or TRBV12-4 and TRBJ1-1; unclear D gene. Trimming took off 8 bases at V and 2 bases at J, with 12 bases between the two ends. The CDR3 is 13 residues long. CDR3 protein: CASQPTLNTEAFF. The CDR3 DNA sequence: TGTGCCAGCCAACCGACACTTAACACTGAAGCTTTCTTT.

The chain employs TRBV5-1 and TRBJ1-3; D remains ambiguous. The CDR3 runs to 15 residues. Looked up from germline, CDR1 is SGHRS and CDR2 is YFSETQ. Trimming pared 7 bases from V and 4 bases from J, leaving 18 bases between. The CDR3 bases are TGCGCCAGCCAAGCTGCCTCTTCCGCAGGAAACACCATATATTTT. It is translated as CASQAASSAGNTIYF.

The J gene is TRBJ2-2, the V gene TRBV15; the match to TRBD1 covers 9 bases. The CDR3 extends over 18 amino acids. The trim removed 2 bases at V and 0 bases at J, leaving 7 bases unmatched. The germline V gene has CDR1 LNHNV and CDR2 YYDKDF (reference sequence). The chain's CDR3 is CATSRLGQGFANTGELFF. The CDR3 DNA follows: TGTGCCACCAGCAGACTTGGACAGGGGTTCGCGAACACCGGGGAGCTGTTTTTT.

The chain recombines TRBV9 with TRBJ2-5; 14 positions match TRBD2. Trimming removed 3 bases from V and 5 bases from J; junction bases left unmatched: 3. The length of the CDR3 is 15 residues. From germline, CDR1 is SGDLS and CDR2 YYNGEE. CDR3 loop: CASSETSGGAETQYF. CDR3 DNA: TGTGCCAGCAGCGAGACTAGCGGGGGGGCCGAGACCCAGTACTTC.

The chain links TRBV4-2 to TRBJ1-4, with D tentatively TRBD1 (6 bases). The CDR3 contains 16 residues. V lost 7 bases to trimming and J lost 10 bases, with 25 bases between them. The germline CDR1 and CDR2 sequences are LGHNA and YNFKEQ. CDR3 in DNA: TGTGCCAGCACCACCTCCGTACAGGGAATAGGCGGAAAACTGTTTTTT. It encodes CASTTSVQGIGGKLFF.

In nucleotides, the CDR3 is TGTGCCAGCAGCGTCTCCGGGACTAGCGGGGGAGCGGAGACCCAGTACTTC. Protein product: CASSVSGTSGGAETQYF. The rearrangement links TRBV9 to TRBJ2-5, with 14 nucleotides matching TRBD2. Per germline, CDR1 SGDLS and CDR2 YYNGEE. This CDR3 is built from 17 residues. The ends lost 2 bases at V and 5 bases at J; junction bases unmatched: 8.

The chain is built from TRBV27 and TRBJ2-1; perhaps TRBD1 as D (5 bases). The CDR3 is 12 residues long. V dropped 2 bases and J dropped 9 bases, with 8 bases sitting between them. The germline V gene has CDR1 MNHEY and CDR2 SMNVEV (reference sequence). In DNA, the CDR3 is TGTGCCAGCAGTTTAATTCAGGGTGAGCAGTTCTTC. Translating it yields CASSLIQGEQFF.

CDR3 bases: TGTGCCAGCACACAGGCCTATGGCTACACCTTC. It codes for CASTQAYGYTF. V usage is TRBV6-5 and J usage is TRBJ1-2; perhaps TRBD1 as D (5 bases). The germline CDR1 and CDR2 sequences are MNHEY and SVGAGI. This CDR3 has 11 amino acids. The V gene lost 7 bases and the J gene lost 4 bases, with 7 bases spanning the gap.

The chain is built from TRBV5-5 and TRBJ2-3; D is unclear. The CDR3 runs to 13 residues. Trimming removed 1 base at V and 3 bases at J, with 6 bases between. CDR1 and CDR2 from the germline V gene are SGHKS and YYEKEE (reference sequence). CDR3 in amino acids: CASSLPRTDTQYF. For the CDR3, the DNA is TGTGCCAGCAGCTTGCCCAGGACAGATACGCAGTATTTT.

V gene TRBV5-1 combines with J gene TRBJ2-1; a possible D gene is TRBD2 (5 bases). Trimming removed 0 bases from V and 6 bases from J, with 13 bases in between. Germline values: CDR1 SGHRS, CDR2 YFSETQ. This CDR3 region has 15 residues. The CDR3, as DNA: TGCGCCAGCAGCTTGGATAGCGCCCGACGCAATGAGCAGTTCTTC. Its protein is CASSLDSARRNEQFF.

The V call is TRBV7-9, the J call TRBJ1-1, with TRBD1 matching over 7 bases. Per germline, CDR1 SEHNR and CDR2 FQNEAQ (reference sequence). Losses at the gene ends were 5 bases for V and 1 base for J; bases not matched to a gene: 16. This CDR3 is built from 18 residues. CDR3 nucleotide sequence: TGTGCCAGCAGCCCCCAAGGAAACAGGGGTAGTTCGAACACTGAAGCTTTCTTT. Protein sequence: CASSPQGNRGSSNTEAFF.

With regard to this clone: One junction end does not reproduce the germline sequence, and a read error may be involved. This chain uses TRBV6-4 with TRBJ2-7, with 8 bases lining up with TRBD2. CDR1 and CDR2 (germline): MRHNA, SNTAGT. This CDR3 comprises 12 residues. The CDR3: CASSGRLAQSFF. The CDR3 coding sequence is TGTGCCAGCAGTGGCAGACTAGCGCAGTCGTTCTTC.

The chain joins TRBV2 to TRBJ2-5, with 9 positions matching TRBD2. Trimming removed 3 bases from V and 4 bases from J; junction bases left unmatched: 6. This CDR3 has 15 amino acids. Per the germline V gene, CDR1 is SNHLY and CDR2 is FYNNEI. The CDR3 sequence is CASSDSAGGGETQYF. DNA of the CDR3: TGTGCCAGCAGTGATTCAGCGGGGGGCGGAGAGACCCAGTACTTC.

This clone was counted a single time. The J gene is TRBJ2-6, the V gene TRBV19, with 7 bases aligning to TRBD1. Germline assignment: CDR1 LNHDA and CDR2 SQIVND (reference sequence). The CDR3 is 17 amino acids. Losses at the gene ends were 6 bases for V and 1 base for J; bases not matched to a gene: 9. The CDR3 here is CASSRGQLRSGANVLTF. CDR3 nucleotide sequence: TGTGCCAGTAGCAGGGGACAGCTCAGGTCTGGGGCCAACGTCCTGACTTTC.

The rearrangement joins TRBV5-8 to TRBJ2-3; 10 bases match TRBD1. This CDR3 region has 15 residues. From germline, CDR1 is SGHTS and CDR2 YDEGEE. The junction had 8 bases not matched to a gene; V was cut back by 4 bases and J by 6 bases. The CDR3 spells CASSGTGEHLDTQYF. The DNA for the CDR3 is TGTGCCAGCAGCGGGACAGGGGAACATTTGGATACGCAGTATTTT.

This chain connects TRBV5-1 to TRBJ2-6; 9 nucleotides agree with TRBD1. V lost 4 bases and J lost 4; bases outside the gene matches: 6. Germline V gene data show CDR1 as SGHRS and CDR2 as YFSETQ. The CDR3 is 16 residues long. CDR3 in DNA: TGCGCCAGCAGCGTGGGACAGGGTATCGGGGCCAACGTCCTGACTTTC. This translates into CASSVGQGIGANVLTF.